This T cell receptor beta chain was sequenced for a study of T cells after yellow fever vaccination. Germline V gene lookup returns CDR1 SGHVS and CDR2 FQNEAQ. CDR3 length equals 21 residues. Trimming cost V 4 bases and J 5 bases; bases outside gene matches: 23. Ten or more counts support this clonotype. 5'RACE template switching added a universal primer site and UMIs to TCR cDNA. In TCRdb, the 5' RACE reads were re-called with MiXCR into one record per CDR3 protein. Among roughly 96,000 distinct CDR3 sequences listed, around 9.8% were seen once. Study results and caveats: Post-booster repertoires contained most primary-vaccination clones again (approximately 97% CD4, 85% to 90% CD8).

Source: CD8+ T cells not binding an NS4B(214-222) dextramer, sorted from PBMCs, taken more than 14 days after the first yellow fever vaccination. The chain uses TRBV7-8 and TRBJ2-2, with TRBD1 matching 9 bases. The origin of this receptor is a man aged 18 to 30 who received the YFV17D yellow fever vaccine. DNA for the CDR3: TGTGCCAGCAGCTCCGCTTTGTTCCGGACAGGGGTTAGTAAGAAGACCGGGGAGCTGTTTTTT. This translates into CASSSALFRTGVSKKTGELFF.